This T cell receptor beta chain stems from a study of CD8 T cells in Susac syndrome. The germline V gene has CDR1 LGHNA and CDR2 YSLEER. The CDR3 has 17 residues. Random hexamers primed reverse transcription of roughly 0.45 to 1 ug RNA. MiXCR, applied by TCRdb to the immunoSEQ multiplex PCR reads, yields one record per CDR3 protein. In the table there are hundreds of thousands of distinct CDR3 sequences, 85% to 95% of which are singletons. On this clonotype: The junction does not match germline at one end; this may be a read error.

The TCR sequence derives from a human donor with Susac syndrome. This rearrangement joins TRBV4-3 to TRBJ2-1, with D perhaps being TRBD1 or TRBD2 (6 bases each). Source material: CD4+ T cells from PBMCs. The CDR3 region is CASSQDVGGTNPLEKFF. As DNA, the CDR3 is TGCGCCAGCAGCCAAGATGTGGGGGGCACAAACCCTCTTGAGAAGTTCTTC.